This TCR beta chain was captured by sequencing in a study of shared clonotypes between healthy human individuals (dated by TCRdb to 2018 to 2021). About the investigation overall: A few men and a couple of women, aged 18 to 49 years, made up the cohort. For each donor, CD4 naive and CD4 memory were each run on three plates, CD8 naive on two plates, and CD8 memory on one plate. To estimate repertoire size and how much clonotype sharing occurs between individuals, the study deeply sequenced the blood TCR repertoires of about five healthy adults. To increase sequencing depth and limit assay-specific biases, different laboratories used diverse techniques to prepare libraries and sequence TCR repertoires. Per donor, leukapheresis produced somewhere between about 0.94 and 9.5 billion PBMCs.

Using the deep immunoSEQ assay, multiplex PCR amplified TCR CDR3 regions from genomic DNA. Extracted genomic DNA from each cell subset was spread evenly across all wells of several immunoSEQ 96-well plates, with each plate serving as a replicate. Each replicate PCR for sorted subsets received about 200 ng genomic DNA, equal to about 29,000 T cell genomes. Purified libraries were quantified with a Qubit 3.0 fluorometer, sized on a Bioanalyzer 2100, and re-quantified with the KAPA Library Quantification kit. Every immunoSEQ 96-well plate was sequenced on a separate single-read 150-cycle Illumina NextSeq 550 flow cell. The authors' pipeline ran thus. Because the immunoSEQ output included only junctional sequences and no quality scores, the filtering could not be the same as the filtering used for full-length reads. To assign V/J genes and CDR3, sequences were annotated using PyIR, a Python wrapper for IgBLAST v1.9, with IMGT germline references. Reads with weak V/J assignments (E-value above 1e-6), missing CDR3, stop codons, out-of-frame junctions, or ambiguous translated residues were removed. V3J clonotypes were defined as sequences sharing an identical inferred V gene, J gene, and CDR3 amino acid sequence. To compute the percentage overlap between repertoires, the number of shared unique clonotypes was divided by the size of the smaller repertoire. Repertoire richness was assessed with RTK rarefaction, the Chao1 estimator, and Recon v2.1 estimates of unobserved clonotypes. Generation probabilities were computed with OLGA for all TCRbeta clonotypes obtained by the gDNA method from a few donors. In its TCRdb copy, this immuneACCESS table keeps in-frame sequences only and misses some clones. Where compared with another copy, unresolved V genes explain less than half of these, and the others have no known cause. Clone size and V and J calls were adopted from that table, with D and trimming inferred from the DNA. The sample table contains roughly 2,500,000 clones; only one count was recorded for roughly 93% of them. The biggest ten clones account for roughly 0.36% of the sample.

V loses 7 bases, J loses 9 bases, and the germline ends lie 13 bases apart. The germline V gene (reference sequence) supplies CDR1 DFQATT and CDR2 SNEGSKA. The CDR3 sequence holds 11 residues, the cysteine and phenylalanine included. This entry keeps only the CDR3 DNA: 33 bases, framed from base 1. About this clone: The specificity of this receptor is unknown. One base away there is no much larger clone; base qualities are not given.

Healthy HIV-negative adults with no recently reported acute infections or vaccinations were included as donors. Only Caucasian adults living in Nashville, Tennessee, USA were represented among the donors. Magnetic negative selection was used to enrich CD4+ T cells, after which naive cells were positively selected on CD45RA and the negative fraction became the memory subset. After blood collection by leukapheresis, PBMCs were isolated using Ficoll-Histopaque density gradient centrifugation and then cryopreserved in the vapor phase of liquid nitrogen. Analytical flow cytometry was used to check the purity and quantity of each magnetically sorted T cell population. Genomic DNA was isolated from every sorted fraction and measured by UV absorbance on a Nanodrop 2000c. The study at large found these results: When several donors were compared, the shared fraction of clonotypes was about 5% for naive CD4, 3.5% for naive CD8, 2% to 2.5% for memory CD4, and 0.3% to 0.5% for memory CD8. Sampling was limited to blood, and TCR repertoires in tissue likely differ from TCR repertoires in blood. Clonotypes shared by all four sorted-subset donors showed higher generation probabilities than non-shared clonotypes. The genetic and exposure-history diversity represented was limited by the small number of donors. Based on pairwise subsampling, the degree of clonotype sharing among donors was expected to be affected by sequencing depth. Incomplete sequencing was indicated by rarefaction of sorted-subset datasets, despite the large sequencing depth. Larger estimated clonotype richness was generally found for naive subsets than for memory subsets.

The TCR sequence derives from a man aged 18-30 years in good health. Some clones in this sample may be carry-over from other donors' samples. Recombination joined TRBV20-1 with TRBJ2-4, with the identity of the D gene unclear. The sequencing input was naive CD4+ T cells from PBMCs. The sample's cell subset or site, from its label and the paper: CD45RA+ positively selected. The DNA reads TGCAGTGGGGGTCCGGGTGGCATTCAGTACTTC. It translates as CSGGPGGIQYF.